Listed below are T cell receptor beta chains from one sample, sequenced in a study of identical twins. In TCRdb, the 5' RACE reads were re-called with MiXCR into one record per CDR3 protein. This table holds hundreds of thousands of distinct CDR3 sequences, under 10% found once. This same sample was also part of a study on yellow fever vaccine responses in identical twins.

The specimen was memory (CD45RO+) T cells sorted from blood. These receptors were collected from a woman younger than 35 in good health. Both conserved end residues are part of each CDR3. The order of the fields is D gene, clone size, V gene, J gene, CDR3 DNA, CDR3 protein. A D gene is named only where the DNA matches it firmly. Clone size is not always given. Where it is, it says once, few, many or a class for expanded clones.

d_gene: TRBD2
abundance: few
v_gene: TRBV19
j_gene: TRBJ2-7
CDR3nt: TGTGCCAGCACTCAAACTAGCGGCTACGAGCAGTACTTC
CDR3aa: CASTQTSGYEQYF

d_gene: NA
abundance: NA
v_gene: TRBV5-1
j_gene: TRBJ2-5
CDR3nt: TGCGCCAGCAGCTTGGCCGGGCCAGGGGGGCAAGAGACCCAGTACTTC
CDR3aa: CASSLAGPGGQETQYF

d_gene: NA
abundance: few
v_gene: TRBV7-9
j_gene: TRBJ2-6
CDR3nt: TGTGCCAGCAGCTTACAGGGACCTGGGGCCAACGTCCTGACTTTC
CDR3aa: CASSLQGPGANVLTF

d_gene: TRBD2
abundance: many
v_gene: TRBV6-1
j_gene: TRBJ2-7
CDR3nt: TGTGCCAGCAGCCTTAGCGGGAGCTACGAGCAGTACTTC
CDR3aa: CASSLSGSYEQYF

d_gene: NA
abundance: many
v_gene: TRBV6-2/TRBV6-3
j_gene: TRBJ2-7
CDR3nt: TGTGCCAGCAGTTTGACAGATTCCTCAGCCTACGAGCAGTACTTC
CDR3aa: CASSLTDSSAYEQYF

d_gene: TRBD1
abundance: NA
v_gene: TRBV4-1
j_gene: TRBJ2-5
CDR3nt: TGCGCCAGCAGCCGACAGGGCCTCGAAGAGACCCAGTACTTC
CDR3aa: CASSRQGLEETQYF

d_gene: NA
abundance: many
v_gene: TRBV4-3
j_gene: TRBJ2-7
CDR3nt: TGCGCCAGCAGCCAAGAAGCACTACCGACCTACGAGCAGTACTTC
CDR3aa: CASSQEALPTYEQYF

d_gene: NA
abundance: NA
v_gene: TRBV7-8
j_gene: TRBJ1-3
CDR3nt: TGTGCCAGCAGCGCCAGGCCGGGGCCCTCTGGAAACACCATATATTTT
CDR3aa: CASSARPGPSGNTIYF

d_gene: NA
abundance: many
v_gene: TRBV10-3
j_gene: TRBJ2-1
CDR3nt: TGTGCCATCAGTCCAAACGGGGAGGATGAGCAGTTCTTC
CDR3aa: CAISPNGEDEQFF

d_gene: NA
abundance: few
v_gene: TRBV7-9
j_gene: TRBJ1-6
CDR3nt: TGTGCCAGCAGCACCGCCAGGGAAAGCTCACCCCTCCACTTT
CDR3aa: CASSTARESSPLHF

d_gene: NA
abundance: NA
v_gene: TRBV3-1
j_gene: TRBJ2-1
CDR3nt: TGTGCCAGCAGCCAAGGAACCCCGGGGCAGTTCTTC
CDR3aa: CASSQGTPGQFF

d_gene: NA
abundance: many
v_gene: TRBV10-2
j_gene: TRBJ2-2
CDR3nt: TGCGCCAGCATGATGGCCGCGAACACCGGGGAGCTGTTTTTT
CDR3aa: CASMMAANTGELFF

d_gene: NA
abundance: many
v_gene: TRBV5-1
j_gene: TRBJ2-1
CDR3nt: TGCGCCAGCAGCTTAGGCAAATGGTCTGGCGAGCAGTTCTTC
CDR3aa: CASSLGKWSGEQFF

d_gene: TRBD2
abundance: many
v_gene: TRBV7-3
j_gene: TRBJ2-1
CDR3nt: TGTGCCAGCAGCTCGCGGGGGGGCTCCTACAATGAGCAGTTCTTC
CDR3aa: CASSSRGGSYNEQFF

d_gene: TRBD2
abundance: few
v_gene: TRBV20-1
j_gene: TRBJ2-1
CDR3nt: TGCAGTGCTCAGACTAGCGGGATTCAAAATGAGCAGTTCTTC
CDR3aa: CSAQTSGIQNEQFF

d_gene: NA
abundance: NA
v_gene: TRBV27
j_gene: TRBJ2-7
CDR3nt: TGTGCCAGCAGCGAGGGGGGGACTCGGCAGTACTTC
CDR3aa: CASSEGGTRQYF

d_gene: NA
abundance: NA
v_gene: TRBV12-3/TRBV12-4
j_gene: TRBJ2-7
CDR3nt: TGTGCCAGCAGTCCCGGGACGCGGTCCTACGAGCAGTACTTC
CDR3aa: CASSPGTRSYEQYF

d_gene: NA
abundance: NA
v_gene: TRBV7-2
j_gene: TRBJ2-7
CDR3nt: TGTGCCAGCAGCTTAGACAGGGGGGGTGAGCAGTACTTC
CDR3aa: CASSLDRGGEQYF

d_gene: TRBD2
abundance: few
v_gene: TRBV7-9
j_gene: TRBJ2-1
CDR3nt: TGTGCCAGCAGCCGACATGGACTAGCGGTTTACAATGAGCAGTTCTTC
CDR3aa: CASSRHGLAVYNEQFF

d_gene: TRBD1
abundance: few
v_gene: TRBV5-5
j_gene: TRBJ2-6
CDR3nt: TGTGCCAGCAGCTTTGAGGGACAGCCATCGTCGGCCAACGTCCTGACTTTC
CDR3aa: CASSFEGQPSSANVLTF

d_gene: NA
abundance: NA
v_gene: TRBV3-1
j_gene: TRBJ1-1
CDR3nt: TGTGCCAGCAGCCTGGGGAAGGACGGTAAGAAAGCTTTCTTT
CDR3aa: CASSLGKDGKKAFF

d_gene: NA
abundance: NA
v_gene: TRBV28
j_gene: TRBJ2-6
CDR3nt: TGTGCCAGCAGTTACGAGGTTCGGGCCAACGTCCTGACTTTC
CDR3aa: CASSYEVRANVLTF

d_gene: TRBD2
abundance: many
v_gene: TRBV25-1
j_gene: TRBJ2-1
CDR3nt: TGTGCCAGCATAGCCCCGGCGCGGGAGGGTGGGTTTGAGCAGTTCTTC
CDR3aa: CASIAPAREGGFEQFF

d_gene: TRBD2
abundance: many
v_gene: TRBV4-3
j_gene: TRBJ2-2
CDR3nt: TGCGCCAGCAGCCAAGACGCTAGCGGGACGAACACCGGGGAGCTGTTTTTT
CDR3aa: CASSQDASGTNTGELFF

d_gene: TRBD2
abundance: many
v_gene: TRBV6-1
j_gene: TRBJ2-3
CDR3nt: TGCGCCAGCAGTCGGACTAGCGGCACAGATACGCAGTATTTT
CDR3aa: CASSRTSGTDTQYF

d_gene: TRBD1
abundance: few
v_gene: TRBV20-1
j_gene: TRBJ2-5
CDR3nt: TGCAGTGCTAGGGCTACGGGACAGGGGAGAGAGACCCAGTACTTC
CDR3aa: CSARATGQGRETQYF

d_gene: NA
abundance: many
v_gene: TRBV7-2
j_gene: TRBJ1-1
CDR3nt: TGTGCCAGCAGCTGGGATTATAGGCAGAGCAGAGCTTTCTTT
CDR3aa: CASSWDYRQSRAFF

d_gene: NA
abundance: few
v_gene: TRBV7-2
j_gene: TRBJ2-1
CDR3nt: TGTGCCAGCAGCTCCGAGGGGGGCTTAAAAAAGCAGTTCTTC
CDR3aa: CASSSEGGLKKQFF

d_gene: NA
abundance: many
v_gene: TRBV7-2
j_gene: TRBJ2-1
CDR3nt: TGTGCCAGCAGCTCTCAGCCGAGCTCCTACAATGAGCAGTTCTTC
CDR3aa: CASSSQPSSYNEQFF

d_gene: NA
abundance: many
v_gene: TRBV5-1
j_gene: TRBJ1-4
CDR3nt: TGCGCCAGCAGCTGGGGACAAGTTGCAACTAATGAAAAACTGTTTTTT
CDR3aa: CASSWGQVATNEKLFF

d_gene: NA
abundance: NA
v_gene: TRBV9
j_gene: TRBJ1-3
CDR3nt: TGTGCCAGCAGCGCGGCAGGGGAAAACACCATATATTTT
CDR3aa: CASSAAGENTIYF

d_gene: NA
abundance: many
v_gene: TRBV3-1
j_gene: TRBJ2-7
CDR3nt: TGTGCCAGCAGCCAGAAGGCGAGGACGGGACTCTCCTTC
CDR3aa: CASSQKARTGLSF

d_gene: TRBD2
abundance: many
v_gene: TRBV3-1
j_gene: TRBJ2-7
CDR3nt: TGTGCCAGCAGCGCGGGACTAGATCTCTACGAGCAGTACTTC
CDR3aa: CASSAGLDLYEQYF

d_gene: NA
abundance: NA
v_gene: TRBV28
j_gene: TRBJ1-2
CDR3nt: TGTGCCAGCAGTCAGGAGATCTATGGCTACACCTTC
CDR3aa: CASSQEIYGYTF

d_gene: TRBD1
abundance: many
v_gene: TRBV6-5
j_gene: TRBJ1-5
CDR3nt: TGTGCCAGCAGTTACTCCGGGACAGGGACCAATCAGCCCCAGCATTTT
CDR3aa: CASSYSGTGTNQPQHF

d_gene: NA
abundance: few
v_gene: TRBV28
j_gene: TRBJ2-1
CDR3nt: TGTGCCAGCAGCCCTCTCGAAGACTTGGGGAATGAGCAGTTCTTC
CDR3aa: CASSPLEDLGNEQFF

d_gene: NA
abundance: many
v_gene: TRBV5-1
j_gene: TRBJ2-2
CDR3nt: TGCGCCAGCAGCTTGGCATCAGGGATCGGGGAGCTGTTTTTT
CDR3aa: CASSLASGIGELFF

d_gene: NA
abundance: few
v_gene: TRBV6-5
j_gene: TRBJ2-2
CDR3nt: TGTGCCAGCAGTTACTCAGGGGCGGCCGGGGAGCTGTTTTTT
CDR3aa: CASSYSGAAGELFF

d_gene: NA
abundance: many
v_gene: TRBV6-5
j_gene: TRBJ1-1
CDR3nt: TGTGCCAGCAGTTACTCTATGGGGAAGGGCACTGAAGCTTTCTTT
CDR3aa: CASSYSMGKGTEAFF

d_gene: NA
abundance: few
v_gene: TRBV10-3
j_gene: TRBJ2-3
CDR3nt: TGTGCCATCAGTGGTTCAGATACGCAGTATTTT
CDR3aa: CAISGSDTQYF

d_gene: NA
abundance: few
v_gene: TRBV3-1
j_gene: TRBJ2-7
CDR3nt: TGTGCCAGCAGCCAAGAGGCCAGGGTTACCTACGAGCAGTACTTC
CDR3aa: CASSQEARVTYEQYF

d_gene: TRBD1
abundance: many
v_gene: TRBV2
j_gene: TRBJ2-1
CDR3nt: TGTGCCAGCAGTGTTTCGTGGGGACAGTCCAAGTTTGAGCAGTTCTTC
CDR3aa: CASSVSWGQSKFEQFF

d_gene: TRBD2
abundance: NA
v_gene: TRBV28
j_gene: TRBJ2-1
CDR3nt: TGTGCCAGCAGTTCCGGGGGGGGCCCAGAGGCGCAGTTCTTC
CDR3aa: CASSSGGGPEAQFF

d_gene: TRBD1
abundance: NA
v_gene: TRBV11-2
j_gene: TRBJ2-3
CDR3nt: TGTGCCAGCAGCTTAGGGACCAGGGGGCGAACAGATACGCAGTATTTT
CDR3aa: CASSLGTRGRTDTQYF

d_gene: NA
abundance: NA
v_gene: TRBV30
j_gene: TRBJ1-5
CDR3nt: TGTGCCTGGAGTGTCTCAGGTTCGTTTCAGCCCCAGCATTTT
CDR3aa: CAWSVSGSFQPQHF

d_gene: NA
abundance: many
v_gene: TRBV24-1
j_gene: TRBJ2-5
CDR3nt: TGTGCCACCAGCGCTAGCACCTCCGGGGAGACCCAGTACTTC
CDR3aa: CATSASTSGETQYF

d_gene: NA
abundance: few
v_gene: TRBV4-3
j_gene: TRBJ2-3
CDR3nt: TGCGCCAGCAGCCAAGCCCGTGCAGGCACAGATACGCAGTATTTT
CDR3aa: CASSQARAGTDTQYF

d_gene: TRBD2
abundance: many
v_gene: TRBV11-2
j_gene: TRBJ2-7
CDR3nt: TGTGCCAGCAGCTTAGATCAGCGCGATAGGCGGGAGGGCTCCTACGAGCAGTACTTC
CDR3aa: CASSLDQRDRREGSYEQYF

d_gene: NA
abundance: many
v_gene: TRBV7-9
j_gene: TRBJ2-3
CDR3nt: TGTGCCAGCAGCTTAGGGACTGAACTCACAGATACGCAGTATTTT
CDR3aa: CASSLGTELTDTQYF

d_gene: NA
abundance: few
v_gene: TRBV6-5
j_gene: TRBJ2-3
CDR3nt: TGTGCCAGCAGTTGGGACTTCCAGGATACGCAGTATTTT
CDR3aa: CASSWDFQDTQYF

d_gene: NA
abundance: NA
v_gene: TRBV7-2
j_gene: TRBJ1-5
CDR3nt: TGTGCCAGCAGCTTTACCCGGGATCAGCCCCAGCATTTT
CDR3aa: CASSFTRDQPQHF

d_gene: NA
abundance: few
v_gene: TRBV28
j_gene: TRBJ2-7
CDR3nt: TGTGCCAGCGGGAGAAACAGGGAGCAGTACTTC
CDR3aa: CASGRNREQYF

d_gene: NA
abundance: few
v_gene: TRBV2
j_gene: TRBJ1-6
CDR3nt: TGTGCCAGCAGTGAAGAGCACCCCGATAATTCACCCCTCCACTTT
CDR3aa: CASSEEHPDNSPLHF

d_gene: NA
abundance: NA
v_gene: TRBV7-2
j_gene: TRBJ2-7
CDR3nt: TGTGCCAGCAGCTTAGTGCCAGCCGTGGGGGAGCAGTACTTC
CDR3aa: CASSLVPAVGEQYF

d_gene: NA
abundance: many
v_gene: TRBV20-1
j_gene: TRBJ1-1
CDR3nt: TGCAGTGCCAATAATCAGGGGAGCGTCACTGAAGCTTTCTTT
CDR3aa: CSANNQGSVTEAFF

d_gene: NA
abundance: many
v_gene: TRBV24-1
j_gene: TRBJ2-5
CDR3nt: TGTGCCACCAGTGATCCCGGACCACCCCAAGAGACCCAGTACTTC
CDR3aa: CATSDPGPPQETQYF